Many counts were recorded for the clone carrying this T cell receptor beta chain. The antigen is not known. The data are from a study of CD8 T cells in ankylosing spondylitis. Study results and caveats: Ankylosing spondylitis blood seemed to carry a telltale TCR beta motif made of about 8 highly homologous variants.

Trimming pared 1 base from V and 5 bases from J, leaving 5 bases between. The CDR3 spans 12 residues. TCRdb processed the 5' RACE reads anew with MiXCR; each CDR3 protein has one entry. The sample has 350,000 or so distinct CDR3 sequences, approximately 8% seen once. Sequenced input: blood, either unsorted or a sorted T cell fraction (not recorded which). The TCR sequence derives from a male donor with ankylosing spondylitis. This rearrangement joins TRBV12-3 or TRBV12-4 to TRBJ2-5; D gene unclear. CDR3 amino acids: CASSLDRETQYF. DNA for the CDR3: TGTGCCAGCAGTTTAGATAGGGAGACCCAGTACTTC.